This entry describes one T cell receptor (beta chain). Antigen specificity is unknown. TCRdb keeps only in-frame clones here, not all; method: immunoSEQ multiplex PCR. The sample has about 2.1 million clones, just over 90% seen once. Naive CD8 populations comprised CD45RO-negative cells positively selected for CCR7, excluding terminally differentiated effector memory CD45RA+ cells. The data are from a study of shared clonotypes between healthy human individuals. Study observations and caveats: Among non-shared clonotypes, generation probabilities were lower than among those shared by all four donors. Inspection by rarefaction showed sorted-subset sequencing to be incomplete despite large depth.

V gave up 1 base and J gave up 5 bases, with 18 bases separating them. CDR1 SGHTA and CDR2 FQGNSA come from the germline V gene. The CDR3 spans 16 residues. V gene TRBV7-2 combines with J gene TRBJ2-7; D gene uncertain. This TCR derives from a man between 18 and 29 years old in good health. Some clones in this sample may be carry-over from other donors' samples. The sample taken for sequencing was naive CD8+ T cells from PBMCs. The CDR3 protein is CASSLGPVRVSHEQYF. In DNA form, the CDR3 reads TGTGCCAGCAGCTTAGGGCCCGTCCGAGTTTCCCACGAGCAGTACTTC. Together with reference TRBV7-2 and TRBJ2-7, the CDR3 gives the full variable domain: GAGVSQSPSNKVTEKGKDVELRCDPISGHTALYWYRQSLGQGLEFLIYFQGNSAPDKSGLPSDRFSAERTGGSVSTLTIQRTQQEDSAVYLCASSLGPVRVSHEQYFGPGTRLTVT.